This T cell receptor (beta chain) appears in the sequencing data of a study of cytomegalovirus exposure and HLA in healthy donors. The PCR had 60 Vbeta and 13 Jbeta primers. As handled by the study authors: As a later analysis found, there were 70 million to 90 million unique TCR beta chains, of which roughly 11 million were shared. The repertoire was sequenced with immunoSEQ multiplex PCR; TCRdb's copy has only in-frame clones and lacks some. V and J calls and clone size are copied from that table; D and trimming were computed from the DNA. The table lists around 140,000 clones, about 10% of them singletons. Concerning this clone itself: Its antigen is not known.

Whole-study findings and limits: The study listed approximately 160 cytomegalovirus-associated TCR beta chains. TCR sequences were mostly rare, though some public TCRs occurred in many donors.

Sample: PBMCs. The TCR originated in a middle-aged man in good health and CMV-seronegative.

The CDR3 reads CASSDLSSRRTDTQYF. In DNA, the CDR3 is TGCGCCAGCAGTGATTTATCTAGCCGGCGCACAGATACGCAGTATTTT. V usage is TRBV10-1 and J usage is TRBJ2-3; TRBD2 is a possible D gene (5 bases). This CDR3 has 16 residues. CDR1 WNHNN and CDR2 SYGVQD come from the germline V gene (reference sequence). The V end lost 3 bases, the J end lost 1 base, and 14 bases lay between the germline ends.